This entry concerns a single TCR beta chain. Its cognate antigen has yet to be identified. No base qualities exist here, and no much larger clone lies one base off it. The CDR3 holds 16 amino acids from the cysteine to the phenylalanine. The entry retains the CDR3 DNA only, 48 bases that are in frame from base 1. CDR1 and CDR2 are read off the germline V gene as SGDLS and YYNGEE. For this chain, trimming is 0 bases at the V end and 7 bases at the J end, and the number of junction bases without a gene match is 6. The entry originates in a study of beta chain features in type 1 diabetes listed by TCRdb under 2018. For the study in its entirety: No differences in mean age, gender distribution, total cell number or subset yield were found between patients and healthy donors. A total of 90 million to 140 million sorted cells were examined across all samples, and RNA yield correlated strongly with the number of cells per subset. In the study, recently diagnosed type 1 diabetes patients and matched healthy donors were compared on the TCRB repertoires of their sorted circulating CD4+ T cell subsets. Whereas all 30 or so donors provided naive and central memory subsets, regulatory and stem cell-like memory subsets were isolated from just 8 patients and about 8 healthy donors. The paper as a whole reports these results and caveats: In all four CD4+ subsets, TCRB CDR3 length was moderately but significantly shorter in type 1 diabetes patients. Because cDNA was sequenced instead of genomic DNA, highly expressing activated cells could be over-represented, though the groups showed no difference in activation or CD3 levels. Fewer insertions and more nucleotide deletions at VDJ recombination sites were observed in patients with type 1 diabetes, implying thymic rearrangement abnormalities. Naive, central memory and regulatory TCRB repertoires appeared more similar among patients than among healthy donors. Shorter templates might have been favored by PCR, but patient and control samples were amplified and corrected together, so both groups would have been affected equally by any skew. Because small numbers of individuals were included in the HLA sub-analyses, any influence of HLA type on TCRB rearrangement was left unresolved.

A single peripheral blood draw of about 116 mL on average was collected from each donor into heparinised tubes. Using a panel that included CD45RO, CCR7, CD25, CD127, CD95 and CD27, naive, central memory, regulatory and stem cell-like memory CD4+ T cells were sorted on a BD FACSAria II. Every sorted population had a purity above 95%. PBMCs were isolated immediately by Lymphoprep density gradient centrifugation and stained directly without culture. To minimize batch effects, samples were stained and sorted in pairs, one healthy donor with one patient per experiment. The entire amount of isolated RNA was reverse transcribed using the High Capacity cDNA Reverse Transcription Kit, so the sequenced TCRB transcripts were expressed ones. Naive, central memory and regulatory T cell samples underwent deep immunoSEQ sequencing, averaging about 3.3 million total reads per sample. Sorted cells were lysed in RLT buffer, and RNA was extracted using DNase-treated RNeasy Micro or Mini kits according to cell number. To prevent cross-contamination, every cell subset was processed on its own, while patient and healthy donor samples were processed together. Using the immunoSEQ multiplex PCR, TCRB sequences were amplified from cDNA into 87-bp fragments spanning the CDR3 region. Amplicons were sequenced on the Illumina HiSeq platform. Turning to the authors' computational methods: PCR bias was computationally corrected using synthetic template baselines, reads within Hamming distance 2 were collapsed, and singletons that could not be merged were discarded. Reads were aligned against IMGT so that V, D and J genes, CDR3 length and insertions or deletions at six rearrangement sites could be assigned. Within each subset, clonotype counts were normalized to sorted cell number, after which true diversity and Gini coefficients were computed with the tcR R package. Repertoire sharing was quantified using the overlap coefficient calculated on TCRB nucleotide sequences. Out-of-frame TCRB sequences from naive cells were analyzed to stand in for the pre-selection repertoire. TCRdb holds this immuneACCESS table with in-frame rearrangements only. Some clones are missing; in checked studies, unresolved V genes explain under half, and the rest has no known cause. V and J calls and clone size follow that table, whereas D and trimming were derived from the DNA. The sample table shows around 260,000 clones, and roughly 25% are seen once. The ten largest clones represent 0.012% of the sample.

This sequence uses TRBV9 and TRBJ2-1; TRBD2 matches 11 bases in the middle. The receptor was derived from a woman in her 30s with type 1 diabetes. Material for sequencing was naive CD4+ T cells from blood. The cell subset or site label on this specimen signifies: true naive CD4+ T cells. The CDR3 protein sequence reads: CASSVELAGVGNEQFF. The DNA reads TGTGCCAGCAGCGTAGAACTAGCGGGAGTTGGTAATGAGCAGTTCTTC.